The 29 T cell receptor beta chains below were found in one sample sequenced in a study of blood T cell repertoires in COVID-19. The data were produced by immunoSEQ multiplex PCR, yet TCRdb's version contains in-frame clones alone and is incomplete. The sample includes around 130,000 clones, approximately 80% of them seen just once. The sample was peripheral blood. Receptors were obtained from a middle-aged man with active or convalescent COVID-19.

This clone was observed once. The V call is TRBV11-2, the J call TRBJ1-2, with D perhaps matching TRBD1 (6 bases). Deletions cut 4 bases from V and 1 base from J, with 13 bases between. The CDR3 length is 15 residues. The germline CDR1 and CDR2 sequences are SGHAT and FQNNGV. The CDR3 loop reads CASSSLRTDNYGYTF. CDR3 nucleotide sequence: TGTGCCAGCAGCTCACTCCGGACAGATAACTATGGCTACACCTTC.

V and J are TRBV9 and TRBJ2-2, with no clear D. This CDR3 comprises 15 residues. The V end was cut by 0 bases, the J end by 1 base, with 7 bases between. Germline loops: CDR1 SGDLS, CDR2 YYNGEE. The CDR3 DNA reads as TGTGCCAGCAGCGTAGGACGGAGGAACACCGGGGAGCTGTTTTTT. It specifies CASSVGRRNTGELFF.

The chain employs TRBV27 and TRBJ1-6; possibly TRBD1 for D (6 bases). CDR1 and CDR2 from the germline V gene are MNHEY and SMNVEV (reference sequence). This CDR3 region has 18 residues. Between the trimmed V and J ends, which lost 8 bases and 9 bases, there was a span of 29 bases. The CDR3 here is CASGIRPDGSLGGSPLHF. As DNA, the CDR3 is TGTGCCAGCGGAATTCGTCCGGACGGCTCCCTAGGGGGTTCACCCCTCCACTTT.

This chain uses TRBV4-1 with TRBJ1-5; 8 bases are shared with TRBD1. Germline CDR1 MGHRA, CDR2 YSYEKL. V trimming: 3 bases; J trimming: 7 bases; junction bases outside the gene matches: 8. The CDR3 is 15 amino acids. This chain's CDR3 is CASSHTGTGGQPQHF. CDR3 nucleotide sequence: TGCGCCAGCAGCCACACTGGGACAGGAGGACAGCCCCAGCATTTT.

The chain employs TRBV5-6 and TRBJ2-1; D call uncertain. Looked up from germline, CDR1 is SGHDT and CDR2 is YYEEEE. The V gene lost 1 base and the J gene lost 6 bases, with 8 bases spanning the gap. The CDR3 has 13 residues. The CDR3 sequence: CASSLMEPNEQFF. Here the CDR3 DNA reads TGTGCCAGCAGCTTGATGGAGCCCAATGAGCAGTTCTTC.

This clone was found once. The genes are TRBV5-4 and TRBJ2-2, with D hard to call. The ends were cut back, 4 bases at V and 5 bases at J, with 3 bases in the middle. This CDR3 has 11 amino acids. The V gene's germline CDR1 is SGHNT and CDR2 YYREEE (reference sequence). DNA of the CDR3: TGTGCCAGCAGCCGGACCGGGGAGCTGTTTTTT. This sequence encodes CASSRTGELFF. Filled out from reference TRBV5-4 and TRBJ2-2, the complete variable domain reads ETGVTQSPTHLIKTRGQQVTLRCSSQSGHNTVSWYQQALGQGPQFIFQYYREEENGRGNFPPRFSGLQFPNYSSELNVNALELDDSALYLCASSRTGELFFGEGSRLTVL.

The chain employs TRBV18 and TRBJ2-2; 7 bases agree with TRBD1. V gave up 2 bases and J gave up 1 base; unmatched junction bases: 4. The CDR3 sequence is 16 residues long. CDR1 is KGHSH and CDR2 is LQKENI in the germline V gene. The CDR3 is CASSPNDRVNTGELFF. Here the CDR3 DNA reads TGTGCCAGCTCACCAAATGACAGGGTGAACACCGGGGAGCTGTTTTTT.

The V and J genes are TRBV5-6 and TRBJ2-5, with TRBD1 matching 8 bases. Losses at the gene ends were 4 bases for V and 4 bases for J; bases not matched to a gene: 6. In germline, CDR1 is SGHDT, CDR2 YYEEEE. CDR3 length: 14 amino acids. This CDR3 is CASSRRQGIETQYF. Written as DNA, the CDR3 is TGTGCCAGCAGCAGGAGACAGGGGATAGAGACCCAGTACTTC.

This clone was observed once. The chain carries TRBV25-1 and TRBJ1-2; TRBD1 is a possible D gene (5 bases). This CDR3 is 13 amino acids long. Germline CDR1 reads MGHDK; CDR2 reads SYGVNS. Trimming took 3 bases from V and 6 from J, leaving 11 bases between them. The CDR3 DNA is TGTGCCAGCAGTGACGGCGGCAGGGATGGCTACACCTTC. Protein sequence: CASSDGGRDGYTF.

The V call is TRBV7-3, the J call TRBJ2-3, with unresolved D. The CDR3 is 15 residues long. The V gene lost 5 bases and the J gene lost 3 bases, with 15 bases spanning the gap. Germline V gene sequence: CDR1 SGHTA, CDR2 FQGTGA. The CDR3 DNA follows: TGTGCCAGCAGCCCAGACAAAAGACAAACAGATACGCAGTATTTT. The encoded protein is CASSPDKRQTDTQYF.

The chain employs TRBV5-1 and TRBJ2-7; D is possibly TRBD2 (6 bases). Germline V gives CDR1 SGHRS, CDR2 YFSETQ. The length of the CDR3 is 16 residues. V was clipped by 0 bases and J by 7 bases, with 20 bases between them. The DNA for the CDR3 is TGCGCCAGCAGCTTGGAGGCGGGACCGGCTTCGCGGGAGCAGTACTTC. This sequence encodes CASSLEAGPASREQYF.

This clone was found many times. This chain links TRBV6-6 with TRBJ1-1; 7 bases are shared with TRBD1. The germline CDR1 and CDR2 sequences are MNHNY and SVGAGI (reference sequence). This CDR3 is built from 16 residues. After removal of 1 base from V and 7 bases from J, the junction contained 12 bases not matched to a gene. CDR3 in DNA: TGTGCCAGCAGTTACTTGGCAGGGACAGCGTTGGATGAAGCTTTCTTT. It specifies CASSYLAGTALDEAFF.

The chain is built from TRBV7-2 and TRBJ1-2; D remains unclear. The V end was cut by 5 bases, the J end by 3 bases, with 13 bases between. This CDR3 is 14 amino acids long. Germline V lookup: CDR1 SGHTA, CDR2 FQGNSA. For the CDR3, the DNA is TGTGCCAGCAGCCCACACCGGGAGGACTATGGCTACACCTTC. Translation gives CASSPHREDYGYTF.

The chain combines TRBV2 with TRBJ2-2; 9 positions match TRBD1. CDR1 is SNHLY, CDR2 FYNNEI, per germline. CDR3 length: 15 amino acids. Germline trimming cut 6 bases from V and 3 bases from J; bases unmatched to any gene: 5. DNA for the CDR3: TGTGCCAGCAGAGCCGGGACAGGGTACACCGGGGAGCTGTTTTTT. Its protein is CASRAGTGYTGELFF.

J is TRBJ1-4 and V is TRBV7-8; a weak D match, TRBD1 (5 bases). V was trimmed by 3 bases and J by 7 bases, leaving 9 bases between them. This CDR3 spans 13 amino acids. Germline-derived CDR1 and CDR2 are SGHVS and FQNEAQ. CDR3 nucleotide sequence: TGTGCCAGCAGCTTTGGGGCAGTTGAAAAACTGTTTTTT. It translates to CASSFGAVEKLFF.

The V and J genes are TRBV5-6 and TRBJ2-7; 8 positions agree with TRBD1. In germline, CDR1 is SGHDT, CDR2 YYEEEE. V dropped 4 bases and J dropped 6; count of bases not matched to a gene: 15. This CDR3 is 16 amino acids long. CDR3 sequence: CASSRPGQGTFREQYF. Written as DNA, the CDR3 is TGTGCCAGCAGCCGACCCGGACAGGGTACCTTTCGCGAGCAGTACTTC.

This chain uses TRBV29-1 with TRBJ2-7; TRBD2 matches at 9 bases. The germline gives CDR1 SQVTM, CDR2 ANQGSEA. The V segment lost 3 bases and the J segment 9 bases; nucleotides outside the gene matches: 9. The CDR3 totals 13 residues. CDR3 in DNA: TGCAGCGTTGAGGGCGGGGGGGCTTCCGCGCAGTACTTC. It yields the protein CSVEGGGASAQYF.

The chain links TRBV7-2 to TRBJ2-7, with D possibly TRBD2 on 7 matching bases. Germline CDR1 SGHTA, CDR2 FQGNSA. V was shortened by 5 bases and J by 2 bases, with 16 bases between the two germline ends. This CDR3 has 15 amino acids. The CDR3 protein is CASSQGRGQTYEQYF. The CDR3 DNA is TGTGCCAGCAGCCAAGGGCGGGGGCAAACCTACGAGCAGTACTTC.

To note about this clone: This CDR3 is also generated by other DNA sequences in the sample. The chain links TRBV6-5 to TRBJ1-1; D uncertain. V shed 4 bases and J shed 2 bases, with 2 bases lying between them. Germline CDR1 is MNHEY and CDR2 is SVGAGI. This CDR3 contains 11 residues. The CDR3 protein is CASSSNTEAFF. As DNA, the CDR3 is TGTGCCAGCAGTTCAAACACTGAAGCTTTCTTT.

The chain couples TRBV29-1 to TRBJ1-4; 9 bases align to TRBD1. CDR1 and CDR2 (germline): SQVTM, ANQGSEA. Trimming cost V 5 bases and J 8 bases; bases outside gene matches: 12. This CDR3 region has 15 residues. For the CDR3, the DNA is TGCAGCGTTTCCGGGGGGGGACAGGGAAAAGAAAAACTGTTTTTT. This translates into CSVSGGGQGKEKLFF.

The CDR3 here is CASGLGGKGYEQYF. The CDR3 region has the DNA TGTGCTAGTGGTCTAGGGGGTAAGGGCTACGAGCAGTACTTC. The rearrangement uses TRBV12-5 and TRBJ2-7; D is possibly TRBD1 (6 bases). The germline V gene has CDR1 LGHNT and CDR2 FRNRAP. V was cut by 5 bases and J by 3 bases, with 14 bases left in between. CDR3 length: 14 amino acids. Full variable domain (missing parts from reference TRBV12-5 and TRBJ2-7): DARVTQTPRHKVTEMGQEVTMRCQPILGHNTVFWYRQTMMQGLELLAYFRNRAPLDDSGMPKDRFSAEMPDATLATLKIQPSEPRDSAVYFCASGLGGKGYEQYFGPGTRLTVT.

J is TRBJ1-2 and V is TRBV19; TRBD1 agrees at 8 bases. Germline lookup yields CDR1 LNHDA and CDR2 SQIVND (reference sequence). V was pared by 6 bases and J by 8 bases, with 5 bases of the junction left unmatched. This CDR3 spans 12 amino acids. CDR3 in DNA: TGTGCCAGTAGCCAGGGGGCGTGGGGCTACACCTTC. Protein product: CASSQGAWGYTF. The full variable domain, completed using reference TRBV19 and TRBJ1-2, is DGGITQSPKYLFRKEGQNVTLSCEQNLNHDAMYWYRQDPGQGLRLIYYSQIVNDFQKGDIAEGYSVSREKKESFPLTVTSAQKNPTAFYLCASSQGAWGYTFGSGTRLTVV.

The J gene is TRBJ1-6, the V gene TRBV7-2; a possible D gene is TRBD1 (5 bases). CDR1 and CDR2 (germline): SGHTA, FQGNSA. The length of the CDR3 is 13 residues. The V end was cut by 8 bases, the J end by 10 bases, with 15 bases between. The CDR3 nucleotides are TGTGCCAGCGGACGGGGGACTAACTCACCCCTCCACTTT. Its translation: CASGRGTNSPLHF.

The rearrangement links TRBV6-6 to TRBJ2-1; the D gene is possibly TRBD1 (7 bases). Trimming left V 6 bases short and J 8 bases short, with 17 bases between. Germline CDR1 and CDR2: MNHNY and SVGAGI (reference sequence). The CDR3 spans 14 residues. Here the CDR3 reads CASREGQQRYEQFF. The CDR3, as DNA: TGTGCCAGCAGGGAGGGACAGCAAAGGTATGAGCAGTTCTTC.

Here the CDR3 reads CASSQDPDRLGGYTF. CDR3 in DNA: TGTGCCAGCAGCCAAGATCCCGACAGGCTCGGGGGCTACACCTTC. The rearrangement uses TRBV4-2 and TRBJ1-2; D might be TRBD1 (6 bases). Germline CDR1 and CDR2: LGHNA and YNFKEQ. Deletions cut 0 bases from V and 8 bases from J, with 16 bases between. The CDR3 is made up of 15 amino acids.

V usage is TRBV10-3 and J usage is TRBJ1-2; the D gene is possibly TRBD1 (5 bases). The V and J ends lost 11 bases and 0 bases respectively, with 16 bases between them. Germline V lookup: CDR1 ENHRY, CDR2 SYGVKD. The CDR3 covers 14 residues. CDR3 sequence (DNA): TGTGCCGTAGCTACTGACAGTACTAACTATGGCTACACCTTC. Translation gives CAVATDSTNYGYTF.

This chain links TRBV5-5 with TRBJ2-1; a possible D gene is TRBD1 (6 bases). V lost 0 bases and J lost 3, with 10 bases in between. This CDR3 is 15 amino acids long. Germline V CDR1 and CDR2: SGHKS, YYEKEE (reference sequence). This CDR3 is CASSLGPGDYNEQFF. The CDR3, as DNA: TGTGCCAGCAGCTTGGGCCCAGGGGACTACAATGAGCAGTTCTTC.

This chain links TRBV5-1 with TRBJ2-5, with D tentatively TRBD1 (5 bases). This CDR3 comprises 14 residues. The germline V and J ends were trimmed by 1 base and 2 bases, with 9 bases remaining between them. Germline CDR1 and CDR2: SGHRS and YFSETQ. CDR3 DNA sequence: TGCGCCAGCAGCTTGATGGCAGGGCAAGAGACCCAGTACTTC. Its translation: CASSLMAGQETQYF.

CDR3 in DNA: TGTGCCAGCAGCCCATTAGGACAGATCTATAATTCACCCCTCCACTTT. Protein sequence: CASSPLGQIYNSPLHF. V usage is TRBV6-2 or TRBV6-3 and J usage is TRBJ1-6, with D possibly matching TRBD1 (6 bases). The germline V gene has CDR1 MNHEY and CDR2 SVGEGT. This CDR3 region has 16 residues. Trimming cost V 6 bases and J 3 bases, with 15 bases left between them.